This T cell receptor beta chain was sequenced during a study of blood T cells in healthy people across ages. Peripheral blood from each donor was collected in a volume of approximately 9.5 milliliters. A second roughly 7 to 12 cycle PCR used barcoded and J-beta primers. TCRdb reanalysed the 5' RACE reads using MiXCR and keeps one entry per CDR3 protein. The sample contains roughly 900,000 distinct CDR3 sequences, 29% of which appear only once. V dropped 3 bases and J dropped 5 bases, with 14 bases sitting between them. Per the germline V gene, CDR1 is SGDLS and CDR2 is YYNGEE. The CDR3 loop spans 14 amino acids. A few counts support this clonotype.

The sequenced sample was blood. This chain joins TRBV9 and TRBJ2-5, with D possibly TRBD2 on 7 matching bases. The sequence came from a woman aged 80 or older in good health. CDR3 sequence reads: CASSDKRGGETQYF. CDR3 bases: TGTGCCAGCAGCGACAAAAGGGGGGGGGAGACCCAGTACTTC.